This is a list of T cell receptor beta chains from one sample in a study of CD8 T cells in ankylosing spondylitis. TCRdb recomputed calls from the 5' RACE reads with MiXCR, one row per CDR3 protein. The sample holds over 450,000 distinct CDR3 sequences, roughly 12% seen once. Sequencing input: blood, either unsorted or a sorted T cell fraction (not recorded which). The receptor source for this set is a male donor with ankylosing spondylitis. Both conserved end residues are part of each CDR3. Fields, in order: clone size, J gene, V gene, D gene, CDR3 DNA, CDR3 protein. The D gene is left open where the match is weak. Size is omitted from some rows. Given values are once, few, many or a class for expanded clones.

-,TRBJ2-5,TRBV5-1,TRBD2,TGCGCCAGCAGCTTGGAGGCGGGAGGGCCGCAGACCCAGTACTTC,CASSLEAGGPQTQYF
-,TRBJ2-2,TRBV5-4,TRBD2,TGTGCCAGCAGCTCGAGCGGGAGGGCCGGGGAGCTGTTTTTT,CASSSSGRAGELFF
-,TRBJ1-5,TRBV20-1,-,TGCAGTGCTAGAGATTCGGGGCCTAGGGATCAGCCCCAGCATTTT,CSARDSGPRDQPQHF
-,TRBJ2-1,TRBV5-1,-,TGCGCCAGCAGCTCCCTGGGGCAGACCTACAATGAGCAGTTCTTC,CASSSLGQTYNEQFF
few,TRBJ1-1,TRBV11-2,-,TGTGCCAGCAGCTTATCGTGGCAGAGGAACACTGAAGCTTTCTTT,CASSLSWQRNTEAFF
-,TRBJ2-1,TRBV6-1,TRBD2,TGTGCCAGCAGGGGACCGGGACTAGCGGATTACAATGAGCAGTTCTTC,CASRGPGLADYNEQFF
-,TRBJ2-2,TRBV20-1,-,TGCAGTGCTAGGCCGGGCCCATGGTCCACCGGGGAGCTGTTTTTT,CSARPGPWSTGELFF
-,TRBJ1-6,TRBV20-1,-,TGCAGTGCCTCCCCCGGCTGGACAGAGAGCTCCTATAATTCACCCCTCCACTTT,CSASPGWTESSYNSPLHF
-,TRBJ1-2,TRBV27,-,TGTGCCAGCAGTAGTAGGGCTCGGGATGGCTACACCTTC,CASSSRARDGYTF
-,TRBJ2-3,TRBV4-1,-,TGCGCCAGCAGCCCCGCGGTGACAGATACGCAGTATTTT,CASSPAVTDTQYF
-,TRBJ1-2,TRBV19,TRBD1,TGTGCCAGTAGTAGAGGACAGGCGCAACTATGGCTAGGTGGCTACACCTTC,CASSRGQAQLWLGGYTF
-,TRBJ2-5,TRBV27,TRBD2,TGTGCCAGCAGTACATCACCGGGACTAGCGGGAGAGACCCAGTACTTC,CASSTSPGLAGETQYF
few,TRBJ2-5,TRBV5-1,TRBD2,TGCGCCAGCAGCTTGGCCACGGCGGGACTACAAGAGACCCAGTACTTC,CASSLATAGLQETQYF
-,TRBJ2-1,TRBV20-1,TRBD2,TGCAGTGCTCCGGGGGGGGTAGCATACAATGAGCAGTTCTTC,CSAPGGVAYNEQFF
few,TRBJ2-5,TRBV2,-,TGTGCCAGCCACCGGGACTACCAAGAGACCCAGTACTTC,CASHRDYQETQYF
few,TRBJ2-2,TRBV7-2,-,TGTGCCAGCAGCTTAGTAATCGGGGAGCTGTTTTTT,CASSLVIGELFF
-,TRBJ2-5,TRBV20-1,TRBD2,TGCAGTGCTAGTAGCATGAGGGACTATCAAGAGACCCAGTACTTC,CSASSMRDYQETQYF